One TCR beta chain is described in this entry. The antigen is unknown. The CDR3 sequence is 16 residues long. Germline values: CDR1 SGHRS, CDR2 YFSETQ. Trimming took off 0 bases at V and 4 bases at J, with 14 bases between the two ends. TCRdb fed the multiplex PCR reads into MiXCR, producing one record per CDR3 protein. This sample carries some 250,000 distinct CDR3 sequences, less than 35% of them seen once, and the ten largest clones take about 3.9%. This sample was included in a study of breast tumors, draining lymph nodes, adjacent tissues. Study conclusions and caveats: The data were judged consistent with most tumor T cells coming from lymph node and expanding in tumor. Tumor TCR diversity was below lymph nodes but above nontumor tissue.

Samples came from axillary lymph nodes draining the breast cancer. What was sequenced was axillary lymph node tissue. The TCR originated in a female donor with breast cancer. Some clones in this sample may be carry-over from other donors' samples. This sequence joins TRBV5-1 and TRBJ2-4, with D possibly called TRBD1 or TRBD2 (6 bases each). The CDR3 DNA reads as TGCGCCAGCAGCTTGGAGGGGGGCCATAAGAAAAACATTCAGTACTTC. Residues: CASSLEGGHKKNIQYF.